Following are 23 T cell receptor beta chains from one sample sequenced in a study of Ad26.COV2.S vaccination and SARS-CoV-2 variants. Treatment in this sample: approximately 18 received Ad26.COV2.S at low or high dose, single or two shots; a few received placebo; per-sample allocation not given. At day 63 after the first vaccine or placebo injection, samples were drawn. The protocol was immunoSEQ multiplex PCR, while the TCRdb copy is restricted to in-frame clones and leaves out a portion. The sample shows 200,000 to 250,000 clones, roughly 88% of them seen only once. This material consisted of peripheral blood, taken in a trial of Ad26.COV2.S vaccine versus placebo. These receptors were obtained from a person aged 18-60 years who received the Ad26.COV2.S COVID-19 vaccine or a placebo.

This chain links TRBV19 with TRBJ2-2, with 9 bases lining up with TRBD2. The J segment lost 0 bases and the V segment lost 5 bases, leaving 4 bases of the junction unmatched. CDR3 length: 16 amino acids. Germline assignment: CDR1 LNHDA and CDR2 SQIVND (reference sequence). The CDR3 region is CASSQPSGANTGELFF. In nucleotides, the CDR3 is TGTGCCAGTAGTCAGCCTAGCGGGGCGAACACCGGGGAGCTGTTTTTT.

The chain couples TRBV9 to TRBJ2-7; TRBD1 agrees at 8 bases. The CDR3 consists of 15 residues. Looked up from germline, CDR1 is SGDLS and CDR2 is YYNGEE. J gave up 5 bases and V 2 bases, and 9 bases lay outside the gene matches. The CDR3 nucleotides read TGTGCCAGCAGCGTCGAAGGACAGGGTGTCGACGAGCAGTACTTC. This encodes CASSVEGQGVDEQYF.

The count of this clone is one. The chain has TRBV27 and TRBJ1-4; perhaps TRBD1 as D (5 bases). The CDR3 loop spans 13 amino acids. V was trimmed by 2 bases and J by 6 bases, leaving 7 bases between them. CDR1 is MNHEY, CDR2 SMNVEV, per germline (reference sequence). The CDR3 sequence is CASSLQGDEKLFF. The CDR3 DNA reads TGTGCCAGCAGTTTACAGGGTGATGAAAAACTGTTTTTT. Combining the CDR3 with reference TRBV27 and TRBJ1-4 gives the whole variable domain EAQVTQNPRYLITVTGKKLTVTCSQNMNHEYMSWYRQDPGLGLRQIYYSMNVEVTDKGDVPEGYKVSRKEKRNFPLILESPSPNQTSLYFCASSLQGDEKLFFGSGTQLSVL.

CDR3 residues: CASSRLVGQKEAFF. The CDR3 bases are TGTGCCAGCAGCCGCCTTGTTGGTCAGAAGGAAGCTTTCTTT. This chain joins TRBV6-2 or TRBV6-3 and TRBJ1-1; D is uncertain. The CDR3 has 14 residues. Germline values: CDR1 MNHEY, CDR2 SVGEGT. Trimming shortened V by 6 bases and J by 8 bases, and 19 bases separated the two germline ends.

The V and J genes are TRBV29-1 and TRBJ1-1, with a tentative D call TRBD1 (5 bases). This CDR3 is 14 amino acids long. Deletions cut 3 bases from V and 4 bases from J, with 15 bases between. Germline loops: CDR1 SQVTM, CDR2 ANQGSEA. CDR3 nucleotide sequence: TGCAGCGTTGAGATGGGCAGGGTGGGCACTGAAGCTTTCTTT. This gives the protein CSVEMGRVGTEAFF.

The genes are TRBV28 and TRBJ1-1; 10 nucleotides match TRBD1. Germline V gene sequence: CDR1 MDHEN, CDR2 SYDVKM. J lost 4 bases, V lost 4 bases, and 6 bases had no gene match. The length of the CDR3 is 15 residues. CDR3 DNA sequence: TGTGCCAGCAGTTGGGGACAGGGGCGGGGCACTGAAGCTTTCTTT. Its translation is CASSWGQGRGTEAFF. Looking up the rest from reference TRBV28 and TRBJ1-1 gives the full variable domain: DVKVTQSSRYLVKRTGEKVFLECVQDMDHENMFWYRQDPGLGLRLIYFSYDVKMKEKGDIPEGYSVSREKKERFSLILESASTNQTSMYLCASSWGQGRGTEAFFGQGTRLTVV.

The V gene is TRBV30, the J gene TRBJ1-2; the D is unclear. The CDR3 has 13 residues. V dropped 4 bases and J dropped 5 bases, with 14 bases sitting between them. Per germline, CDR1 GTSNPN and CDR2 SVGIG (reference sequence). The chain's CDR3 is CAWTVGVGYGYTF. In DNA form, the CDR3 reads TGTGCCTGGACAGTGGGTGTAGGGTATGGCTACACCTTC.

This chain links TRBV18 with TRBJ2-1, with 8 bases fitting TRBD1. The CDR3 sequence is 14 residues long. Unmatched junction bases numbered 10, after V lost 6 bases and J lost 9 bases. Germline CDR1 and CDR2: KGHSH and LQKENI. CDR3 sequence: CASSYGQGFGEQFF. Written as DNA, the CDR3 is TGTGCCAGCTCCTACGGACAGGGTTTCGGTGAGCAGTTCTTC.

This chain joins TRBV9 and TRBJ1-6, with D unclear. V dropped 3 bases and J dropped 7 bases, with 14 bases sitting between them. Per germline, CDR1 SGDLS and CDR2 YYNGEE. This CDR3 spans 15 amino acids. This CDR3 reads CASSAAGRGNSPLHF. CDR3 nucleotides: TGTGCCAGCAGCGCAGCGGGCCGAGGGAATTCACCCCTCCACTTT.

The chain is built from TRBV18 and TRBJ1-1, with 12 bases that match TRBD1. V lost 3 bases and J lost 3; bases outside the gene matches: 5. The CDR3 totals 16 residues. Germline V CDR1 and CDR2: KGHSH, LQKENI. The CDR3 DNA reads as TGTGCCAGCTCACCCGCCGGGACAGGGGGCGACACTGAAGCTTTCTTT. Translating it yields CASSPAGTGGDTEAFF.

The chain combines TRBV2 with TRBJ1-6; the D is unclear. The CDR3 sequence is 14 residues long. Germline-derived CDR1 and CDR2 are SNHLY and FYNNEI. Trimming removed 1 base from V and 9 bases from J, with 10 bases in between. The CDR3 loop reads CASSEEEQVSPLHF. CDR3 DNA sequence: TGTGCCAGCAGTGAAGAGGAGCAGGTTTCACCCCTCCACTTT.

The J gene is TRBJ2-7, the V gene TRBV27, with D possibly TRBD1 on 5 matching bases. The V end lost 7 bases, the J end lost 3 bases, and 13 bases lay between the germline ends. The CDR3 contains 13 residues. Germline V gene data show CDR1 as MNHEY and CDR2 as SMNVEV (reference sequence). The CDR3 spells CASMSRVDYEQYF. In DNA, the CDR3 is TGTGCCAGCATGAGCAGGGTCGACTACGAGCAGTACTTC.

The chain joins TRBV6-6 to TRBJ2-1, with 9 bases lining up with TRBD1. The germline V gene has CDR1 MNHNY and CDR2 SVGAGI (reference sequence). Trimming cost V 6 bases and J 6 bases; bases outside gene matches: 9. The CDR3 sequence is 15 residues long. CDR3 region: CASRTRDRDSNEQFF. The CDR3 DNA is TGTGCCAGCAGGACCCGGGACAGGGATTCCAATGAGCAGTTCTTC.

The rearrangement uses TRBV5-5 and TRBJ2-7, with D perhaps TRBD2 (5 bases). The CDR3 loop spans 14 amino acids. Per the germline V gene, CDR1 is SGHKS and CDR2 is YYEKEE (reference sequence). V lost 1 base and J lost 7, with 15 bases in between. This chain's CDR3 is CASSLLRGVEEQYF. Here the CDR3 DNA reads TGTGCCAGCAGCTTGCTCCGGGGAGTGGAAGAGCAGTACTTC.

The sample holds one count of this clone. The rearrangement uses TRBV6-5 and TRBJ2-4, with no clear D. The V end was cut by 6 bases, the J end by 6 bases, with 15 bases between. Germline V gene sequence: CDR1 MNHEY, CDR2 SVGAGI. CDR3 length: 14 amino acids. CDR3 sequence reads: CASSTRPWGNIQYF. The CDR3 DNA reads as TGTGCCAGCAGCACCAGGCCGTGGGGAAACATTCAGTACTTC.

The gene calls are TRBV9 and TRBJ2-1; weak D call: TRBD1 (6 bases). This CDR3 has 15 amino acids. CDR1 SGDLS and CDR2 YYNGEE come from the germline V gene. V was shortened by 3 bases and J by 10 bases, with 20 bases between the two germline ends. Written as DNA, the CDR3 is TGTGCCAGCAGCGAGGGGGACGACGTCCCGGGGGAGCAGTTCTTC. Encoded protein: CASSEGDDVPGEQFF.

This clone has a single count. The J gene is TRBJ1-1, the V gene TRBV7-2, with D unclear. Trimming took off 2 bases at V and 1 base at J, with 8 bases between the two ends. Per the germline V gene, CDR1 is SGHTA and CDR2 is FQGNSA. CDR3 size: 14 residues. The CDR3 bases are TGTGCCAGCAGCTTATCCCCCGGGAACACTGAAGCTTTCTTT. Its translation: CASSLSPGNTEAFF.

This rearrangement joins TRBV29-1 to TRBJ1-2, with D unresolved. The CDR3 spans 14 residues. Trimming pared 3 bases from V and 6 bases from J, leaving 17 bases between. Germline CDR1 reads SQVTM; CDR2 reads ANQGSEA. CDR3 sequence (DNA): TGCAGCGTTGACCGGTGGATTCTAAGAGATGGCTACACCTTC. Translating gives CSVDRWILRDGYTF.

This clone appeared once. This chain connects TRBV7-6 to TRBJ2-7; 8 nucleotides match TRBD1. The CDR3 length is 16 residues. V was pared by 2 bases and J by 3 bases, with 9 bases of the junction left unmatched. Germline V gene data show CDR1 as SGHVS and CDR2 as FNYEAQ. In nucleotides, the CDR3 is TGTGCCAGCAGCTTACCGAAGGCGGGACAGGACTACGAGCAGTACTTC. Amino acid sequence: CASSLPKAGQDYEQYF.

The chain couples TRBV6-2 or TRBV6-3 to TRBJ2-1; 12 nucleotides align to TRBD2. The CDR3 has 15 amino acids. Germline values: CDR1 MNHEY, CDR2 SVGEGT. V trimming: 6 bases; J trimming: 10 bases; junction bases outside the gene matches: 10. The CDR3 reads CASSRPGLAGGEQFF. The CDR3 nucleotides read TGTGCCAGCAGCCGTCCGGGACTAGCGGGTGGGGAGCAGTTCTTC.

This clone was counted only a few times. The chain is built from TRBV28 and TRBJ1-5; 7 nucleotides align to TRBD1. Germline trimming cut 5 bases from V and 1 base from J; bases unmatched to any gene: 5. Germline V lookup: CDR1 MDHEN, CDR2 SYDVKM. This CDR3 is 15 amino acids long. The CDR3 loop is CASSPLRGSNQPQHF. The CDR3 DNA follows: TGTGCCAGCAGTCCACTCAGGGGGAGCAATCAGCCCCAGCATTTT.

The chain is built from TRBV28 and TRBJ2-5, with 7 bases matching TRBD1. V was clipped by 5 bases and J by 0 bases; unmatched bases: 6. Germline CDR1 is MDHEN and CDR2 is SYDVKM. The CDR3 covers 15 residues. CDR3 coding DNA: TGTGCCAGCAGTCTACAGGGGACGTACCAAGAGACCCAGTACTTC. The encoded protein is CASSLQGTYQETQYF.

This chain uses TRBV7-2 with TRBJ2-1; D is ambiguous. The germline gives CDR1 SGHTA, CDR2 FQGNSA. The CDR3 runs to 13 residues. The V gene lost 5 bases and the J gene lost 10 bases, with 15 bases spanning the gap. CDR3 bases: TGTGCCAGCAGCCTTCCCTCTATAAAAGAGCAGTTCTTC. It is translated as CASSLPSIKEQFF.